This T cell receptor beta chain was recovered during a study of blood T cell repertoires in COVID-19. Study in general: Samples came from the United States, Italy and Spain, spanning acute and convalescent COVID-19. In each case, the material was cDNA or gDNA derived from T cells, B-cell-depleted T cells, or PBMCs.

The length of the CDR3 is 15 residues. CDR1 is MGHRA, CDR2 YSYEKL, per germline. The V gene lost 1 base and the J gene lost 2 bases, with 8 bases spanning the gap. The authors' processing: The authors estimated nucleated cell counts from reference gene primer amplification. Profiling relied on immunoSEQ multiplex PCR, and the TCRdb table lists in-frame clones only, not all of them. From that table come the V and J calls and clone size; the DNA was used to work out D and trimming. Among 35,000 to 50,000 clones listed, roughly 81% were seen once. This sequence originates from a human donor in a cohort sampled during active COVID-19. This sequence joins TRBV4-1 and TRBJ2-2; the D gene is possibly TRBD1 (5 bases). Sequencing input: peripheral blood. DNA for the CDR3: TGCGCCAGCAGCCAAGTACAGGCCAACACCGGGGAGCTGTTTTTT. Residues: CASSQVQANTGELFF.